The table lists the clone carrying this T cell receptor (beta chain) with a count of one. Its antigen is unidentified. The sample originates from a study of radiation and T cells in renal cell carcinoma. Clones were sequenced by immunoSEQ multiplex PCR, and TCRdb holds only the in-frame ones, with some missing. The table includes about 130,000 clones, nearly 90% detected once. Time point reported: baseline pretreatment blood. Specified treatment: 15 Gy SBRT to primary tumor, nephrectomy 4 weeks later. Blood was sampled at baseline, 2 weeks and 4 weeks after SBRT. The CDR3 totals 17 residues. The V gene's germline CDR1 is MGHRA and CDR2 YSYEKL. V shed 1 base and J shed 7 bases, with 20 bases lying between them. Study-wide results and limits: In blood, top tumor clones expanded by 2 weeks, shrinking by 4.

This specimen consisted of blood, obtained from a patient whose treatment included radiotherapy and nephrectomy. The sequence was collected from a woman aged 50 to 60 with renal cell carcinoma. The chain combines TRBV4-1 with TRBJ2-1; D possibly corresponds to TRBD1 (5 bases). The CDR3 coding sequence is TGCGCCAGCAGCCAAGGAAGATTCAGGGCCCCAGGGAATGAGCAGTTCTTC. Translation: CASSQGRFRAPGNEQFF.